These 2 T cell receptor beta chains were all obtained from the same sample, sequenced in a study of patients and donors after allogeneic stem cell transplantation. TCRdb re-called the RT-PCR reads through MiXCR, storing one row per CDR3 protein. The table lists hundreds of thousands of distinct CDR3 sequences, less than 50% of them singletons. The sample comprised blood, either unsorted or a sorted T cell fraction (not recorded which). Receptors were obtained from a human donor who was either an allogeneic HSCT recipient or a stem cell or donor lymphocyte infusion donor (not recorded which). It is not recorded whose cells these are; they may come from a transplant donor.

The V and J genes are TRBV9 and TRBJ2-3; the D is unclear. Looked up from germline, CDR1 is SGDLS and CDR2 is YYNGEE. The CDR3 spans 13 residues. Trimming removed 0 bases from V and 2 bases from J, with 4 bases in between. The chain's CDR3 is CASSVVNTDTQYF. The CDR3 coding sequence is TGTGCCAGCAGCGTAGTTAACACAGATACGCAGTATTTT.

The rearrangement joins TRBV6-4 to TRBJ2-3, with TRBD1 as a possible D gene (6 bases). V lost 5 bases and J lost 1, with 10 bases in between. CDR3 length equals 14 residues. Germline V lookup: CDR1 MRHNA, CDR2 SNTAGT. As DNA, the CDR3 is TGTGCCAGCAGTCAGCGACAGGGCACAGATACGCAGTATTTT. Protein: CASSQRQGTDTQYF.